This T cell receptor beta chain was obtained from a study of identical twins. Findings of the study overall: Insertions ran lower in abundant cord blood beta clonotypes, though not in memory repertoires.

Per the germline V gene, CDR1 is SGHAT and CDR2 is FQNNGV. CDR3 length: 15 amino acids. Trimming stripped 1 base from V and 5 bases from J, with 14 bases between. On this clonotype itself: Its antigen is undetermined.

One entry per CDR3 protein, called by TCRdb with MiXCR from the 5' RACE reads. The profile shows some 330,000 distinct CDR3 sequences, about 10% of them singletons. This chain links TRBV11-2 with TRBJ1-1, with D unclear. Material for sequencing was naive T cells sorted from blood. The sequence was collected from a woman between 45 and 60 years old in good health. The CDR3 here is CASSLVPGPRTEAFF. CDR3 nucleotide sequence: TGTGCCAGCAGCTTAGTTCCAGGTCCGAGGACTGAAGCTTTCTTT. Combining the CDR3 with reference TRBV11-2 and TRBJ1-1 gives the whole variable domain EAGVAQSPRYKIIEKRQSVAFWCNPISGHATLYWYQQILGQGPKLLIQFQNNGVVDDSQLPKDRFSAERLKGVDSTLKIQPAKLEDSAVYLCASSLVPGPRTEAFFGQGTRLTVV.